A selection of T cell receptor beta chains follows, all from one sample in a study of T-cell memory formation after mild COVID-19. Each CDR3 protein is one row after TCRdb ran MiXCR on the 5' RACE reads. The sample holds 400,000 or so distinct CDR3 sequences, 15% to 20% seen once. Input material: PBMCs or a T cell subset sorted from them (not recorded which). These receptors were obtained from an adult woman who had mild COVID-19 (a few samples of this study predate the infection). Cell type and time point are not known. Each CDR3 is given with its conserved first and last residue. Each record gives: J gene, clone size, CDR3 length, V gene, D gene, CDR3 DNA, CDR3 protein. The D gene is left open where the match is weak. Clone size appears in some rows only: once, few, many, or a class for an expanded clone.

>TRBJ1-4|few|18|TRBV24-1|TRBD1
TGTGCCACCAGTGACCCCGGGACAGGGGGCGGGACTAATGAAAAACTGTTTTTT
CATSDPGTGGGTNEKLFF
>TRBJ2-3|-|18|TRBV4-1|-
TGCGCCAGCAGCCAAGGAGGATCTAGGCCTGGAACCACAGATACGCAGTATTTT
CASSQGGSRPGTTDTQYF
>TRBJ2-7|-|15|TRBV3-1|-
TGTGCCAGCAGCCAACGTTTGTCGCCCACTTACGAGCAGTACTTC
CASSQRLSPTYEQYF
>TRBJ2-5|few|13|TRBV4-3|-
TGCGCCAGCAGCCAAATCCTGTCAGAGACCCAGTACTTC
CASSQILSETQYF
>TRBJ1-1|many|17|TRBV7-9|TRBD1
TGTGCCAGCAGCCCAAAGGTAGGGGGCGAAGGGGACACTGAAGCTTTCTTT
CASSPKVGGEGDTEAFF
>TRBJ2-3|few|15|TRBV5-1|TRBD1
TGCGCCAGCAGCTTGGGGGACAGGGAATTCGATACGCAGTATTTT
CASSLGDREFDTQYF
>TRBJ2-7|-|19|TRBV20-1|-
TGCAGTGCTAGAGGTCGAGCCCGGACCACTCCTTCGAGCTCCTACGAGCAGTACTTC
CSARGRARTTPSSSYEQYF
>TRBJ2-1|-|15|TRBV20-1|-
TGCAGTGCCCACATACGCTCCTCCCAGGGCAATGAGCAGTTCTTC
CSAHIRSSQGNEQFF
>TRBJ2-1|-|17|TRBV7-9|TRBD2
TGTGCCAGCAGCTTAATGGTCCGGCTAGCGGGATTTAGTGAGCAGTTCTTC
CASSLMVRLAGFSEQFF
>TRBJ2-3|few|16|TRBV5-1|TRBD1
TGCGCCAGCAGACGAAGGGGGCCCCAGAGCACAGATACGCAGTATTTT
CASRRRGPQSTDTQYF
>TRBJ2-1|-|15|TRBV5-1|TRBD2
TGCGCCAGCAGCCCCGGGACTAGCGGGGGGAGTGAGCAGTTCTTC
CASSPGTSGGSEQFF
>TRBJ2-7|few|13|TRBV29-1|-
TGCAGCGCCACCCGGGACAACTCCTACGAGCAGTACTTC
CSATRDNSYEQYF
>TRBJ2-7|-|11|TRBV29-1|TRBD1
TGCAGCGTTAAGGGGGCGGTCGAGCAGTACTTC
CSVKGAVEQYF
>TRBJ1-2|few|11|TRBV20-1|-
TGCAGTGCTAGGGCACCCTATGGCTACACCTTC
CSARAPYGYTF
>TRBJ1-5|-|15|TRBV20-1|-
TGCAGTGCTAACTCAGGTGGTCACGGCAATCAGCCCCAGCATTTT
CSANSGGHGNQPQHF
>TRBJ1-2|-|12|TRBV29-1|TRBD1
TGCAGCGTAACAGGGGAGGTCTATGGCTACACCTTC
CSVTGEVYGYTF
>TRBJ1-2|few|14|TRBV6-1|TRBD1
TGTGCCAGCAGTGAATGGACAGGGAACTATGGCTACACCTTC
CASSEWTGNYGYTF
>TRBJ2-7|-|13|TRBV2|-
TGTGCCAGCAGCCCCGAAAGTACCTACGAGCAGTACTTC
CASSPESTYEQYF
>TRBJ2-5|few|13|TRBV19|-
TGTGCCAGTATCGACCTAGGTTCAGAGACCCAGTACTTC
CASIDLGSETQYF
>TRBJ1-1|-|15|TRBV12-3/TRBV12-4|-
TGTGCCAGCAGTTTGAGCGGAGGAAGGAACACTGAAGCTTTCTTT
CASSLSGGRNTEAFF
>TRBJ1-2|-|13|TRBV12-3/TRBV12-4|TRBD1
TGTGCCAGCACCTGGGGACAGGGCTATGGCTACACCTTC
CASTWGQGYGYTF
>TRBJ2-3|few|19|TRBV24-1|TRBD1
TGTGCCACCAGTGACAACAGACCGGGACAGGGGAGACACACAGATACGCAGTATTTT
CATSDNRPGQGRHTDTQYF
>TRBJ2-7|few|12|TRBV20-1|-
TGCAGTGCTAGTCCCCAGGTCTACGAGCAGTACTTC
CSASPQVYEQYF
>TRBJ2-2|-|16|TRBV7-3|-
TGTGCCAGCAGCCCCCTACCGAGCGTAATCACCGGGGAGCTGTTTTTT
CASSPLPSVITGELFF
>TRBJ2-3|-|13|TRBV12-3/TRBV12-4|-
TGTGCCAGCAGTTTACTAGCCGCAGATACGCAGTATTTT
CASSLLAADTQYF
>TRBJ2-3|-|14|TRBV5-1|TRBD1
TGCGCCAGCAGAAAACAGGGGGCGGTGGATACGCAGTATTTT
CASRKQGAVDTQYF
>TRBJ2-5|-|16|TRBV24-1|-
TGTGCCACCAGTGACCTCACTCGGACGGGCCAAGAGACCCAGTACTTC
CATSDLTRTGQETQYF
>TRBJ2-6|-|15|TRBV6-2/TRBV6-3|-
TGTGCCAGCAGCAGGGGACTGACTGGGGCCAACGTCCTGACTTTC
CASSRGLTGANVLTF
>TRBJ2-2|-|16|TRBV12-3/TRBV12-4|-
TGTGCCAGCAGTTTAAGACAGGATCGCCTAGCTTGGGAGCTGTTTTTT
CASSLRQDRLAWELFF
>TRBJ2-3|-|14|TRBV10-3|-
TGTGCCATCAGGGGGACGACGAAGTCAGATACGCAGTATTTT
CAIRGTTKSDTQYF
>TRBJ1-2|-|17|TRBV12-3/TRBV12-4|-
TGTGCCAGCAGTTTAGCAGGGACCGGACTCCTTAACTATGGCTACACCTTC
CASSLAGTGLLNYGYTF
>TRBJ2-7|few|12|TRBV29-1|TRBD2
TGCAGCGTTGCGGGAGGAGGCTACGAGCAGTACTTC
CSVAGGGYEQYF
>TRBJ2-7|-|13|TRBV14|-
TGTGCCAGCAGTTTACGACTCTCCTACGAGCAGTACTTC
CASSLRLSYEQYF
>TRBJ1-1|few|12|TRBV7-9|-
TGTGCCAGCAGCCCAGTGGGAACTGAAGCTTTCTTT
CASSPVGTEAFF
>TRBJ2-1|few|14|TRBV5-1|-
TGCGCCAGCAGCTTGTCGCTAGCTAGCAATGAGCAGTTCTTC
CASSLSLASNEQFF
>TRBJ2-1|few|14|TRBV5-1|TRBD2
TGCGCCAGCAGCTTGTCGGCTAGCGGGAATGAGCAGTTCTTC
CASSLSASGNEQFF
>TRBJ2-2|many|12|TRBV4-3|-
TGCGCCAGCAGCCCGTCGGATGGGGAGCTGTTTTTT
CASSPSDGELFF
>TRBJ2-6|-|16|TRBV6-2/TRBV6-3|TRBD1
TGTGCCAGCAGAACAGGGGGCGCATCTGGGGCCAACGTCCTGACTTTC
CASRTGGASGANVLTF
>TRBJ2-4|-|15|TRBV5-4|TRBD1
TGTGCCAGCAGCTTGGGGCTGACAGGGGAGTACATTCAGTACTTC
CASSLGLTGEYIQYF
>TRBJ2-3|-|14|TRBV5-1|-
TGCGCCAGCAGCTTGCAGGGGGGAGAGGATACGCAGTATTTT
CASSLQGGEDTQYF
>TRBJ2-1|-|16|TRBV15|-
TGTGCCACCTTTTCCCTGCCGCCGAGCTCCTACAATGAGCAGTTCTTC
CATFSLPPSSYNEQFF
>TRBJ1-1|-|14|TRBV12-3/TRBV12-4|-
TGTGCCAGCAGTTTACGGGGGACATTGCCTGAAGCTTTCTTT
CASSLRGTLPEAFF
>TRBJ2-1|few|16|TRBV3-1|TRBD1
TGTGCCAGCAGCGCGAATCCCGGGACAGACTACAATGAGCAGTTCTTC
CASSANPGTDYNEQFF
>TRBJ2-7|-|13|TRBV15|TRBD1
TGTGCCACCAGCAGGGGGGACAGGGACGAGCAGTACTTC
CATSRGDRDEQYF
>TRBJ2-1|many|13|TRBV7-3|-
TGTGCCAGCAGCCCCGGGACTTCCAATGAGCAGTTCTTC
CASSPGTSNEQFF
>TRBJ2-5|-|12|TRBV7-9|TRBD2
TGTGCCAGCGGAGTCGGGGGGGAGACCCAGTACTTC
CASGVGGETQYF
>TRBJ1-2|-|15|TRBV7-8|-
TGTGCCAGCAGCTTAGCCGCAGGGCGCGGCTATGGCTACACCTTC
CASSLAAGRGYGYTF
>TRBJ2-1|-|16|TRBV4-1|-
TGCGCCAGCAGCCAAGAGGGACGGATTAACTACAATGAGCAGTTCTTC
CASSQEGRINYNEQFF
>TRBJ2-1|few|12|TRBV30|-
TGTGCCGCGGGACACCGGAACAATGAGCAGTTCTTC
CAAGHRNNEQFF
>TRBJ2-7|-|12|TRBV27|-
TGTGCCAGCAGTTCCATTTCGCACGAGCAGTACTTC
CASSSISHEQYF
>TRBJ1-1|-|13|TRBV6-6|-
TGTGCCAGCAGTGACCTAAAGGACACTGAAGCTTTCTTT
CASSDLKDTEAFF
>TRBJ2-5|-|12|TRBV5-1|-
TGCGCCAGCAGCTTTTCGGCCGAGACCCAGTACTTC
CASSFSAETQYF